The 18 T cell receptor beta chains reported below all come from one sample, sequenced in a study of T cell responses to AZD1222 COVID-19 vaccine. Profiled with immunoSEQ multiplex PCR; TCRdb holds only in-frame clones, not every one. The sample contains approximately 300,000 clones, 90% to 95% of which appear only once. The starting material was peripheral blood, obtained 28 days after the second AZD1222 dose. The receptors come from an adult who received the AZD1222 COVID-19 vaccine.

This chain connects TRBV5-1 to TRBJ2-3; D is unclear. Trimming stripped 0 bases from V and 0 bases from J, with 5 bases between. Per germline, CDR1 SGHRS and CDR2 YFSETQ. The length of the CDR3 is 14 residues. The CDR3 DNA sequence: TGCGCCAGCAGCTTGGACCTAAGCACAGATACGCAGTATTTT. Translation: CASSLDLSTDTQYF.

The V gene is TRBV7-9, the J gene TRBJ1-1; tentative D call: TRBD1 (6 bases). CDR1 and CDR2 (germline): SEHNR, FQNEAQ (reference sequence). V dropped 4 bases and J dropped 1 base, with 10 bases sitting between them. The CDR3 is 14 residues long. The CDR3 region is CASSSWTANTEAFF. The CDR3 DNA sequence: TGTGCCAGCAGCTCGTGGACAGCGAACACTGAAGCTTTCTTT.

The chain has TRBV6-5 and TRBJ1-6; perhaps TRBD1 as D (6 bases). V gave up 6 bases and J gave up 6 bases, with 15 bases separating them. The CDR3 covers 15 residues. Looked up from germline, CDR1 is MNHEY and CDR2 is SVGAGI. CDR3 sequence reads: CASRPGTRINSPLHF. The CDR3, as DNA: TGTGCCAGCAGGCCCGGGACACGGATTAATTCACCCCTCCACTTT.

The chain has TRBV27 and TRBJ1-1; weak D call: TRBD1 (5 bases). V lost 6 bases to trimming and J lost 5 bases, with 25 bases between them. This CDR3 has 17 amino acids. CDR1 and CDR2 (germline): MNHEY, SMNVEV (reference sequence). The CDR3 region has the DNA TGTGCCAGCAGCCCACGACCTCCCGGTTCCCGGGGGACTGAAGCTTTCTTT. Translation gives CASSPRPPGSRGTEAFF.

This sequence joins TRBV6-5 and TRBJ1-2; D remains unclear. This CDR3 region has 13 residues. CDR1 is MNHEY, CDR2 SVGAGI, per germline. Trimming cost V 6 bases and J 4 bases, with 12 bases left between them. The CDR3 sequence: CASSIRIGYGYTF. DNA for the CDR3: TGTGCCAGCAGCATCAGGATCGGCTATGGCTACACCTTC.

The rearrangement links TRBV5-1 to TRBJ2-3, with D hard to call. This CDR3 region has 13 residues. Trimming stripped 0 bases from V and 2 bases from J, with 4 bases between. CDR1 and CDR2 from the germline V gene are SGHRS and YFSETQ. The CDR3 DNA reads as TGCGCCAGCAGCTTGGACTACACAGATACGCAGTATTTT. It specifies CASSLDYTDTQYF.

This chain connects TRBV5-1 to TRBJ1-4, with a possible D match to TRBD1 (5 bases). CDR1 is SGHRS and CDR2 is YFSETQ in the germline V gene. The CDR3 runs 13 residues. Trimming stripped 5 bases from V and 12 bases from J, with 17 bases between. The CDR3 reads CASSPTGAEELFF. The CDR3 nucleotides are TGCGCCAGCAGTCCCACAGGTGCCGAGGAACTGTTTTTT.

The rearrangement joins TRBV6-1 to TRBJ1-2; 9 nucleotides align to TRBD1. The trim removed 2 bases at V and 4 bases at J, leaving 5 bases unmatched. Germline V CDR1 and CDR2: MNHNS, SASEGT. This CDR3 has 15 residues. In DNA, the CDR3 is TGTGCCAGCAGTGAAACGGGACAGGGACCCTATGGCTACACCTTC. It specifies CASSETGQGPYGYTF.

This clone showed up just a few times. This sequence joins TRBV4-1 and TRBJ1-5; maybe TRBD1 (6 bases). In germline, CDR1 is MGHRA, CDR2 YSYEKL. The CDR3 runs 17 residues. Trimming took off 4 bases at V and 2 bases at J, with 18 bases between the two ends. In DNA, the CDR3 is TGCGCCAGCAGCCGAGCGCCTGGGACACTTGGCAATCAGCCCCAGCATTTT. It specifies CASSRAPGTLGNQPQHF.

The V call is TRBV28, the J call TRBJ2-2, with 12 bases fitting TRBD2. V lost 4 bases, J lost 5 bases, and 2 bases stayed unmatched. Per the germline V gene, CDR1 is MDHEN and CDR2 is SYDVKM. CDR3 length: 15 residues. In nucleotides, the CDR3 is TGTGCCAGCAGTTCTCTAGCGGGAGGGACCGGGGAGCTGTTTTTT. Translating it yields CASSSLAGGTGELFF.

The genes are TRBV18 and TRBJ1-1; TRBD1 aligns across 9 bases. Germline lookup yields CDR1 KGHSH and CDR2 LQKENI. The CDR3 spans 15 residues. J lost 5 bases, V lost 3 bases, and 7 bases had no gene match. CDR3 residues: CASSPRQGDRTEAFF. CDR3 nucleotides: TGTGCCAGCTCACCTCGACAGGGGGACCGTACTGAAGCTTTCTTT.

With regard to this clone: The same CDR3 is also encoded by other DNA sequences in this sample. This chain uses TRBV18 with TRBJ2-7; 9 nucleotides align to TRBD1. J gave up 4 bases and V 2 bases, and 0 bases lay outside the gene matches. The CDR3 consists of 13 residues. Per germline, CDR1 KGHSH and CDR2 LQKENI. DNA of the CDR3: TGTGCCAGCTCACCAGGGACAGGGTACGAGCAGTACTTC. It is translated as CASSPGTGYEQYF.

This chain connects TRBV5-1 to TRBJ2-6; the D is unclear. Germline V CDR1 and CDR2: SGHRS, YFSETQ. This CDR3 has 16 residues. Trimming stripped 0 bases from V and 0 bases from J, with 7 bases between. In nucleotides, the CDR3 is TGCGCCAGCAGCTTGGGCCGTATCTCTGGGGCCAACGTCCTGACTTTC. Protein sequence: CASSLGRISGANVLTF.

This chain links TRBV18 with TRBJ1-1, with TRBD1 matching 9 bases. Germline CDR1 and CDR2: KGHSH and LQKENI. The V segment lost 4 bases and the J segment 5 bases; nucleotides outside the gene matches: 8. The CDR3 extends over 15 amino acids. CDR3 loop: CASSRYNRGQTEAFF. CDR3 nucleotides: TGTGCCAGCTCACGCTACAACAGGGGGCAAACTGAAGCTTTCTTT.

This rearrangement joins TRBV9 to TRBJ2-2, with D possibly TRBD2 on 6 matching bases. In germline, CDR1 is SGDLS, CDR2 YYNGEE. The V end lost 4 bases, the J end lost 0 bases, and 16 bases lay between the germline ends. This CDR3 has 17 residues. CDR3 in amino acids: CASSKGRGGPNTGELFF. The CDR3 DNA sequence: TGTGCCAGCAGCAAAGGACGGGGAGGCCCGAACACCGGGGAGCTGTTTTTT.

The chain links TRBV5-1 to TRBJ2-2; weak D call: TRBD1 (5 bases). The V gene's germline CDR1 is SGHRS and CDR2 YFSETQ. V was trimmed by 6 bases and J by 4 bases, leaving 10 bases between them. The CDR3 has 13 amino acids. CDR3 loop: CASTRGATGELFF. CDR3 nucleotide sequence: TGCGCCAGCACAAGGGGTGCCACCGGGGAGCTGTTTTTT. The variable domain in full, completed from reference TRBV5-1 and TRBJ2-2, reads KAGVTQTPRYLIKTRGQQVTLSCSPISGHRSVSWYQQTPGQGLQFLFEYFSETQRNKGNFPGRFSGRQFSNSRSEMNVSTLELGDSALYLCASTRGATGELFFGEGSRLTVL.

This chain uses TRBV28 with TRBJ1-6; D call uncertain. The V gene lost 1 base and the J gene lost 8 bases, with 9 bases spanning the gap. The germline V gene has CDR1 MDHEN and CDR2 SYDVKM. The CDR3 has 14 amino acids. CDR3 loop: CASSLSYKDSPLHF. The DNA of the CDR3 is TGTGCCAGCAGTTTATCGTACAAAGATTCACCCCTCCACTTT.

The CDR3 DNA is TGTGCCAGCGGGGGTAGCTCCTACAATGAGCAGTTCTTC. It encodes CASGGSSYNEQFF. The chain recombines TRBV3-1 (or the pseudogene TRBV3-2) with TRBJ2-1; the D call may be TRBD1 or TRBD2 (5 bases each). The length of the CDR3 is 13 residues. Trimming cost V 8 bases and J 0 bases, with 8 bases left between them. Germline V gives CDR1 LGHDT, CDR2 YNNKEL (reference sequence).